A single sample gave rise to the 13 T cell receptor beta chains below, sequenced in a study of cytotoxic CD8 clonotypes in ibrutinib-treated CLL. Data came from immunoSEQ multiplex PCR; TCRdb stores just in-frame clones and leaves some out. The sample contains hundreds of thousands of clones, 80% of which appear only once. The material was PBMCs, obtained before ibrutinib treatment. The receptors shown here come from a human donor with chronic lymphocytic leukemia.

The chain links TRBV11-1 to TRBJ2-7; D is uncertain. This CDR3 contains 13 residues. Germline V gene lookup returns CDR1 SGHAT and CDR2 FQDESV (reference sequence). V gave up 1 base and J gave up 3 bases, with 7 bases separating them. The CDR3: CASSLEQFYEQYF. In DNA, the CDR3 is TGTGCCAGCAGCTTAGAACAATTCTACGAGCAGTACTTC.

The gene calls are TRBV7-3 and TRBJ2-5; tentatively, D is TRBD1 or TRBD2 (5 bases each). Germline loops: CDR1 SGHTA, CDR2 FQGTGA. CDR3 length: 14 amino acids. V dropped 5 bases and J dropped 5 bases, with 15 bases sitting between them. For the CDR3, the DNA is TGTGCCAGCAGCAAGTCCGGGACCCGGGAGACCCAGTACTTC. The encoded protein is CASSKSGTRETQYF.

The chain uses TRBV4-3 and TRBJ1-1; no firm D call. The CDR3 extends over 13 amino acids. The V and J ends lost 3 bases and 5 bases respectively, with 10 bases between them. CDR1 and CDR2 (germline): LGHNA, YSLEER. CDR3 region: CASSQPGETEAFF. The CDR3 bases are TGCGCCAGCAGCCAGCCCGGTGAGACTGAAGCTTTCTTT.

The chain employs TRBV7-2 and TRBJ1-1, with a possible D match to TRBD1 (5 bases). Germline CDR1 SGHTA, CDR2 FQGNSA. The CDR3 runs 15 residues. Deletions cut 4 bases from V and 0 bases from J, with 12 bases between. CDR3 sequence (DNA): TGTGCCAGCAGCTATTCCGGGACGGTGAACACTGAAGCTTTCTTT. Its translation is CASSYSGTVNTEAFF.

The chain combines TRBV25-1 with TRBJ1-2; 9 bases are a match to TRBD1. Germline-derived CDR1 and CDR2 are MGHDK and SYGVNS. Trimming removed 3 bases from V and 7 bases from J; junction bases left unmatched: 9. This CDR3 has 15 residues. The CDR3 DNA follows: TGTGCCAGCAGTGACCCGGGACAGGGTTATGTTGGCTACACCTTC. It yields the protein CASSDPGQGYVGYTF.

The table lists this clone with a few counts. V is TRBV7-9 and J is TRBJ2-1, with 11 bases fitting TRBD2. V lost 5 bases to trimming and J lost 8 bases; unmatched junction nucleotides: 14. Germline CDR1 is SEHNR and CDR2 is FQNEAQ (reference sequence). The CDR3 is 17 residues long. The CDR3 region is CASSHAAISGRDHEQFF. CDR3 in DNA: TGTGCCAGCAGCCACGCCGCAATTAGCGGGAGGGATCATGAGCAGTTCTTC.

J is TRBJ1-5 and V is TRBV7-2; TRBD1 might be the D (6 bases). This CDR3 has 15 amino acids. The V and J ends lost 5 bases and 0 bases respectively, with 11 bases between them. Per the germline V gene, CDR1 is SGHTA and CDR2 is FQGNSA. DNA of the CDR3: TGTGCCAGCAGCGGGGGCACGTATAGCAATCAGCCCCAGCATTTT. It specifies CASSGGTYSNQPQHF.

This clone came up once. V gene TRBV11-2 combines with J gene TRBJ2-1, with 7 bases identical to TRBD1. CDR3 length equals 16 residues. V gave up 5 bases and J gave up 2 bases; unmatched junction bases: 9. The germline V gene encodes CDR1 SGHAT and CDR2 FQNNGV. The DNA of the CDR3 is TGTGCCAGCAGCCCGCGGACAGGATTAACCTACAATGAGCAGTTCTTC. Its translation: CASSPRTGLTYNEQFF.

The rearrangement links TRBV5-8 to TRBJ1-1; D gene ambiguous. CDR3 length: 15 residues. Germline-derived CDR1 and CDR2 are SGHTS and YDEGEE. The ends were cut back, 1 base at V and 1 base at J, with 11 bases in the middle. The CDR3 reads CASSLRWPQNTEAFF. The CDR3 nucleotides are TGTGCCAGCAGCTTGCGATGGCCACAGAACACTGAAGCTTTCTTT.

The V gene is TRBV9, the J gene TRBJ2-1; D is undetermined. Germline values: CDR1 SGDLS, CDR2 YYNGEE. Trimming took 0 bases from V and 4 from J, leaving 8 bases between them. The CDR3 sequence is 14 residues long. This CDR3 is CASSVVAEYNEQFF. The CDR3 nucleotides are TGTGCCAGCAGCGTAGTTGCAGAGTACAATGAGCAGTTCTTC.

J is TRBJ2-2 and V is TRBV5-4; 14 bases align to TRBD2. The junction had 15 bases not matched to a gene; V was cut back by 4 bases and J by 4 bases. Germline V CDR1 and CDR2: SGHNT, YYREEE (reference sequence). This CDR3 is built from 20 residues. The CDR3 here is CASSPGTSGSSPRGTGELFF. Written as DNA, the CDR3 is TGTGCCAGCAGCCCGGGGACTAGCGGGAGTTCCCCACGAGGCACCGGGGAGCTGTTTTTT.

V is TRBV27 and J is TRBJ2-7, with D hard to call. The CDR3 runs to 13 residues. V dropped 6 bases and J dropped 5 bases, with 14 bases sitting between them. Germline values: CDR1 MNHEY, CDR2 SMNVEV (reference sequence). The CDR3 sequence is CASRSHQRNEQYF. The DNA for the CDR3 is TGTGCCAGCAGGTCCCATCAGCGCAACGAGCAGTACTTC.

This clone turned up a few times. The chain has TRBV9 and TRBJ1-2; 7 bases are shared with TRBD1. The junction had 8 bases not matched to a gene; V was cut back by 0 bases and J by 9 bases. The CDR3 is 14 amino acids. Germline CDR1 reads SGDLS; CDR2 reads YYNGEE. For the CDR3, the DNA is TGTGCCAGCAGCGTAGAGGTGGGGACAGCCTGCTACACCTTC. Protein sequence: CASSVEVGTACYTF.